The sequence of this T cell receptor beta chain was determined in a study of T cells in Graves' hyperthyroidism and ophthalmopathy. With 5 bases clipped from V and 3 bases from J, the junction kept 7 bases outside the gene matches. The CDR3 extends over 14 amino acids. Germline CDR1 SNHLY, CDR2 FYNNEI. The TCR beta CDR3 regions underwent amplification using RNA transcripts as the source. RT-PCR in the first round (using the HTBI primer set) targeted the TCR CDR3. TCRdb analysed the multiplex PCR reads with MiXCR anew, one entry per CDR3 protein. The table has 750,000 to 900,000 distinct CDR3 sequences, 35% to 45% seen once. In its sample, this clonotype was seen a few times.

The receptor was derived from a man aged 18-30 years with Graves' hyperthyroidism. Sample: blood. The chain carries TRBV2 and TRBJ2-7; 7 bases line up with TRBD2. The CDR3 protein is CASSSRTGGYEQYF. In DNA, the CDR3 is TGTGCCAGCAGTTCACGGACGGGGGGCTACGAGCAGTACTTC.